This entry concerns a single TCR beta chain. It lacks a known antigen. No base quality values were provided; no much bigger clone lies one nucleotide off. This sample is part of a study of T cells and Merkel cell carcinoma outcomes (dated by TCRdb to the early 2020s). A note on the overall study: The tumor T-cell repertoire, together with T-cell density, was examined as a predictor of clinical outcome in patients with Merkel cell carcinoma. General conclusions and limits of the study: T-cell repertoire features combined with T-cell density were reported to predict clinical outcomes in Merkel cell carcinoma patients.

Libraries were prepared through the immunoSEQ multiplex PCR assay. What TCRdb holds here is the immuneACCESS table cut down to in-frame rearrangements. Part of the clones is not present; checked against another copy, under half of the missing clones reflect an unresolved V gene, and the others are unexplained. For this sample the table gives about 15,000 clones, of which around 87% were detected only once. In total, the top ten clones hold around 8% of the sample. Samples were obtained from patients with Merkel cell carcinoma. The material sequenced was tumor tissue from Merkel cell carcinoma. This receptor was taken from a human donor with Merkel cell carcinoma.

CDR3 region: CASSLNAWNTEAFF. The DNA reads as follows: TGTGCCAGCAGCTTAAATGCCTGGAACACTGAAGCTTTCTTT. The chain employs TRBV11-2 and TRBJ1-1, with no confident D gene call. From the cysteine up to the phenylalanine, the CDR3 has a length of 14 residues. Only the CDR3 portion is preserved as DNA: 42 bases, with reading frame beginning at the first base. The junction carries 8 bases between V and J, which are trimmed by 2 bases and 1 base respectively. Taken from the germline V gene, the CDR1 and CDR2 loops are SGHAT and FQNNGV.